One sample yielded the 30 T cell receptor beta chains listed below, sequenced in a study of T cell responses to AZD1222 COVID-19 vaccine. TCRdb keeps only in-frame clones here, not all; method: immunoSEQ multiplex PCR. Among some 160,000 clones listed, 85% to 95% were seen once. The source was peripheral blood, collected on day 0 of AZD1222 vaccination. The origin of the receptors is an adult in good health.

The rearrangement joins TRBV11-2 to TRBJ2-7; D is perhaps TRBD1 (5 bases). The CDR3 is 15 amino acids. Trimming stripped 3 bases from V and 0 bases from J, with 12 bases between. Germline V gene data show CDR1 as SGHAT and CDR2 as FQNNGV. Here the CDR3 DNA reads TGTGCCAGCAGCTTGCTGGCAGGGATCTCCTACGAGCAGTACTTC. This encodes CASSLLAGISYEQYF.

The chain joins TRBV18 to TRBJ1-5; D may be TRBD1 (5 bases). The CDR3 is 14 amino acids. Germline V gene data show CDR1 as KGHSH and CDR2 as LQKENI. V was shortened by 3 bases and J by 6 bases, with 12 bases between the two germline ends. The CDR3 bases are TGTGCCAGCTCACCGGGCAGGGATGGTCAGCCCCAGCATTTT. It codes for CASSPGRDGQPQHF. Combining the CDR3 with reference TRBV18 and TRBJ1-5 gives the whole variable domain NAGVMQNPRHLVRRRGQEARLRCSPMKGHSHVYWYRQLPEEGLKFMVYLQKENIIDESGMPKERFSAEFPKEGPSILRIQQVVRGDSAAYFCASSPGRDGQPQHFGDGTRLSIL.

This clone has only one observation. Other DNA sequences in this sample translate to the same CDR3. The chain carries TRBV3-1 (or the pseudogene TRBV3-2) and TRBJ1-1; 9 nucleotides align to TRBD1. V shed 4 bases and J 3 bases; nucleotides not matched to a gene: 3. CDR1 and CDR2 from the germline V gene are LGHDT and YNNKEL (reference sequence). CDR3 length: 14 amino acids. The CDR3 nucleotides are TGTGCCAGCAGCCGTAGGGACAGGGACACTGAAGCTTTCTTT. Its protein is CASSRRDRDTEAFF.

The chain uses TRBV6-1 and TRBJ2-2; D is ambiguous. Trimming took 3 bases from V and 6 from J, leaving 8 bases between them. The germline V gene encodes CDR1 MNHNS and CDR2 SASEGT. This CDR3 has 13 residues. The CDR3 region has the DNA TGTGCCAGCAGTGAGAGGCCTTCCGGGGAGCTGTTTTTT. It yields the protein CASSERPSGELFF.

The genes are TRBV2 and TRBJ2-2; 8 nucleotides match TRBD1. The V and J ends lost 11 bases and 7 bases, in that order; junction bases with no gene match: 9. CDR3 length equals 13 residues. Looked up from germline, CDR1 is SNHLY and CDR2 is FYNNEI. The CDR3 DNA is TGTGCCGGACGACAGGGGTTGGGCGGGGAGCTGTTTTTT. It specifies CAGRQGLGGELFF.

This chain uses TRBV6-5 with TRBJ2-4; 7 bases match TRBD1. Germline V gene data show CDR1 as MNHEY and CDR2 as SVGAGI. The CDR3 runs to 13 residues. After removal of 3 bases from V and 8 bases from J, the junction contained 4 bases not matched to a gene. CDR3 nucleotide sequence: TGTGCCAGCAGTTATAGACAGGGAGACATTCAGTACTTC. Translation: CASSYRQGDIQYF.

The chain combines TRBV11-3 with TRBJ1-1; D call uncertain. V was shortened by 0 bases and J by 4 bases, with 9 bases between the two germline ends. This CDR3 has 14 residues. Germline CDR1 SGHNT, CDR2 YENEEA. The CDR3 sequence: CASSLEGYSTEAFF. The CDR3, as DNA: TGTGCCAGCAGCTTAGAAGGCTATAGCACTGAAGCTTTCTTT. Filled out from reference TRBV11-3 and TRBJ1-1, the complete variable domain reads EAGVVQSPRYKIIEKKQPVAFWCNPISGHNTLYWYLQNLGQGPELLIRYENEEAVDDSQLPKDRFSAERLKGVDSTLKIQPAELGDSAVYLCASSLEGYSTEAFFGQGTRLTVV.

The V and J genes are TRBV6-5 and TRBJ1-1; 7 bases are a match to TRBD1. This CDR3 spans 15 amino acids. V dropped 8 bases and J dropped 5; count of bases not matched to a gene: 14. From germline, CDR1 is MNHEY and CDR2 SVGAGI. The CDR3 spells CASAKGQTLGTEAFF. The CDR3 nucleotides are TGTGCCAGCGCAAAGGGACAGACCCTAGGGACTGAAGCTTTCTTT.

The J gene is TRBJ2-3, the V gene TRBV2; no clear D. This CDR3 spans 12 amino acids. Trimming cost V 7 bases and J 0 bases, with 5 bases left between them. Germline CDR1 SNHLY, CDR2 FYNNEI. CDR3 amino acids: CASMASTDTQYF. The CDR3 DNA reads as TGTGCCAGCATGGCAAGCACAGATACGCAGTATTTT.

The rearrangement joins TRBV5-1 to TRBJ1-2; D gene unclear. Trimming cost V 0 bases and J 5 bases, with 8 bases left between them. The CDR3 covers 13 residues. The germline CDR1 and CDR2 sequences are SGHRS and YFSETQ. The CDR3 bases are TGCGCCAGCAGCTTGGATTTCTCATATGGCTACACCTTC. It translates to CASSLDFSYGYTF.

The V and J genes are TRBV24-1 and TRBJ1-1; 11 bases match TRBD1. CDR1 and CDR2 (germline): KGHDR, SFDVKD. The CDR3 is made up of 15 amino acids. V gave up 4 bases and J gave up 5 bases; unmatched junction bases: 5. The CDR3 DNA sequence: TGTGCCACCAGTGACAGGACAGGGGGCCGGACTGAAGCTTTCTTT. Protein sequence: CATSDRTGGRTEAFF.

The J gene is TRBJ1-3, the V gene TRBV13; 7 bases match TRBD1. Germline assignment: CDR1 PRHDT and CDR2 FYEKMQ (reference sequence). Trimming at V came to 1 base and at J to 4 bases, leaving 19 bases not matched to a gene. The CDR3 loop spans 20 amino acids. This chain's CDR3 is CASSLDLRGQANVLGNTIYF. The CDR3 DNA reads TGTGCCAGCAGCTTAGACCTTCGAGGACAGGCAAACGTCTTAGGAAACACCATATATTTT. Full variable domain (outside the CDR3, taken from reference TRBV13 and TRBJ1-3): AAGVIQSPRHLIKEKRETATLKCYPIPRHDTVYWYQQGPGQDPQFLISFYEKMQSDKGSIPDRFSAQQFSDYHSELNMSSLELGDSALYFCASSLDLRGQANVLGNTIYFGEGSWLTVV.

This chain connects TRBV2 to TRBJ1-5; no reliable D call. Trimming cost V 6 bases and J 3 bases, with 18 bases left between them. This CDR3 comprises 16 residues. Germline V gene data show CDR1 as SNHLY and CDR2 as FYNNEI. The CDR3 loop reads CASSSKSYGTNQPQHF. The CDR3 DNA reads as TGTGCCAGCAGCTCCAAGAGCTACGGAACCAATCAGCCCCAGCATTTT.

The chain is built from TRBV28 and TRBJ2-4; 10 bases agree with TRBD1. Germline V CDR1 and CDR2: MDHEN, SYDVKM. V lost 9 bases and J lost 4; bases outside the gene matches: 6. The CDR3 contains 14 residues. CDR3: CASSRTGGKNIQYF. The CDR3 DNA is TGTGCCAGTTCTAGGACAGGGGGAAAAAACATTCAGTACTTC.

In its sample, this clone was seen once. The rearrangement joins TRBV6-5 to TRBJ2-5, with TRBD2 as a possible D gene (5 bases). Germline values: CDR1 MNHEY, CDR2 SVGAGI. V lost 4 bases and J 5 bases, leaving 8 bases between the germline ends. This CDR3 has 12 residues. In DNA, the CDR3 is TGTGCCAGCAGTTCCCCGGGGGAGACCCAGTACTTC. Amino acid sequence: CASSSPGETQYF.

The genes are TRBV2 and TRBJ1-5; 9 bases line up with TRBD1. The CDR3 consists of 18 residues. Trimming cost V 8 bases and J 3 bases; bases outside gene matches: 17. Germline V CDR1 and CDR2: SNHLY, FYNNEI. This CDR3 reads CASSNPSDRGHDNQPQHF. DNA of the CDR3: TGTGCCAGCTCCAACCCGTCGGACAGGGGCCATGACAATCAGCCCCAGCATTTT.

The chain couples TRBV19 to TRBJ1-2; D uncertain. The germline gives CDR1 LNHDA, CDR2 SQIVND (reference sequence). The CDR3 has 14 amino acids. Between the trimmed V and J ends, which lost 2 bases and 4 bases, there was a span of 11 bases. In DNA, the CDR3 is TGTGCCAGTAGTATAATGAATCCGATCTATGGCTACACCTTC. Its translation: CASSIMNPIYGYTF.

The rearrangement links TRBV29-1 to TRBJ2-4; D is unclear. This CDR3 comprises 11 residues. Germline CDR1 SQVTM, CDR2 ANQGSEA. The V gene lost 0 bases and the J gene lost 13 bases, with 10 bases spanning the gap. The chain's CDR3 is CSVEEYGRQYF. The CDR3, as DNA: TGCAGCGTTGAAGAATATGGCCGCCAGTACTTC.

The V and J genes are TRBV6-2 or TRBV6-3 and TRBJ1-6; D is possibly TRBD1 (5 bases). The V gene's germline CDR1 is MNHEY and CDR2 SVGEGT. V lost 5 bases to trimming and J lost 9 bases, with 20 bases between them. This CDR3 has 16 amino acids. In DNA form, the CDR3 reads TGTGCCAGCAGTGCCGGGGACGCGAGGAGATGTTCACCCCTCCACTTT. As protein: CASSAGDARRCSPLHF.

The chain uses TRBV7-6 and TRBJ2-7, with 11 nucleotides matching TRBD1. CDR1 and CDR2 from the germline V gene are SGHVS and FNYEAQ. This CDR3 has 15 residues. J was trimmed by 5 bases and V by 3 bases; bases with no gene match: 6. This chain's CDR3 is CASSFLGQGDDEQYF. In nucleotides, the CDR3 is TGTGCCAGCAGCTTTCTGGGACAGGGGGACGACGAGCAGTACTTC.

This clone was counted once. The J gene is TRBJ2-3, the V gene TRBV7-8; 8 bases fit TRBD1. V trimming: 6 bases; J trimming: 3 bases; junction bases outside the gene matches: 8. CDR1 SGHVS and CDR2 FQNEAQ come from the germline V gene. This CDR3 has 15 residues. The CDR3 nucleotides are TGTGCCAGCAGTTTGTGGCAGGGGGCAACAGATACGCAGTATTTT. Amino acid sequence: CASSLWQGATDTQYF.

V is TRBV4-1 and J is TRBJ1-1; 7 nucleotides align to TRBD1. Germline assignment: CDR1 MGHRA and CDR2 YSYEKL. Trimming removed 1 base from V and 5 bases from J; junction bases left unmatched: 13. The CDR3 runs 17 residues. The CDR3 DNA reads as TGCGCCAGCAGCCAAGTCTTGGGGCAGGGGGATAAGACTGAAGCTTTCTTT. Protein product: CASSQVLGQGDKTEAFF.

J is TRBJ1-2 and V is TRBV7-9; the match to TRBD1 covers 7 bases. Germline assignment: CDR1 SEHNR and CDR2 FQNEAQ (reference sequence). J was trimmed by 4 bases and V by 1 base; bases with no gene match: 3. The CDR3 runs 14 residues. CDR3 sequence (DNA): TGTGCCAGCAGCTTAGGACAGGGTGGCTATGGCTACACCTTC. This codes for CASSLGQGGYGYTF. Combining the CDR3 with reference TRBV7-9 and TRBJ1-2 gives the whole variable domain DTGVSQNPRHKITKRGQNVTFRCDPISEHNRLYWYRQTLGQGPEFLTYFQNEAQLEKSRLLSDRFSAERPKGSFSTLEIQRTEQGDSAMYLCASSLGQGGYGYTFGSGTRLTVV.

The V call is TRBV12-3 or TRBV12-4, the J call TRBJ1-1; weak D call: TRBD1 (5 bases). The CDR3 is 13 residues long. V lost 3 bases to trimming and J lost 2 bases, with 7 bases between them. CDR3: CASSFRENTEAFF. In nucleotides, the CDR3 is TGTGCCAGCAGTTTCAGGGAAAACACTGAAGCTTTCTTT.

The chain couples TRBV29-1 to TRBJ2-1; TRBD2 agrees at 9 bases. CDR3 length: 16 residues. Per germline, CDR1 SQVTM and CDR2 ANQGSEA. With V trimmed by 4 bases and J by 5 bases, 12 bases remained unmatched. CDR3 bases: TGCAGCGTTGGTTTCCGATTAGCGGGGGTCCACAATGAGCAGTTCTTC. Residues: CSVGFRLAGVHNEQFF.

This chain joins TRBV10-3 and TRBJ1-1; 7 nucleotides match TRBD1. The germline V gene encodes CDR1 ENHRY and CDR2 SYGVKD. CDR3 length: 12 residues. The V and J ends lost 7 bases and 10 bases, in that order; junction bases with no gene match: 9. The CDR3 spells CAIMGTASVAFF. In DNA form, the CDR3 reads TGTGCCATCATGGGGACAGCTTCGGTAGCTTTCTTT.

In DNA form, the CDR3 reads TGTGCCAGCTCACCGGGGGCCGGGGAGAACGAGCAGTACTTC. It is translated as CASSPGAGENEQYF. The V gene is TRBV18, the J gene TRBJ2-7; possible D gene TRBD1, 6 bases. The V gene lost 3 bases and the J gene lost 5 bases, with 14 bases spanning the gap. The CDR3 has 14 residues. Germline loops: CDR1 KGHSH, CDR2 LQKENI.

The rearrangement joins TRBV2 to TRBJ2-3, with a weak D call TRBD1 (6 bases). V lost 3 bases, J lost 3 bases, and 10 bases lay in between. Germline V gives CDR1 SNHLY, CDR2 FYNNEI. This CDR3 region has 14 residues. The CDR3 sequence: CASSDYTGTDTQYF. CDR3 DNA sequence: TGTGCCAGCAGTGATTACACAGGGACAGATACGCAGTATTTT. Complete variable domain (other parts from reference TRBV2 and TRBJ2-3): EPEVTQTPSHQVTQMGQEVILRCVPISNHLYFYWYRQILGQKVEFLVSFYNNEISEKSEIFDDQFSVERPDGSNFTLKIRSTKLEDSAMYFCASSDYTGTDTQYFGPGTRLTVL.

The chain uses TRBV2 and TRBJ1-2, with D unresolved. This CDR3 has 14 residues. Germline V gene sequence: CDR1 SNHLY, CDR2 FYNNEI. The V gene lost 3 bases and the J gene lost 7 bases, with 15 bases spanning the gap. This CDR3 is CASSDVMGFAGYTF. The DNA for the CDR3 is TGTGCCAGCAGTGACGTCATGGGGTTTGCTGGCTACACCTTC.

The genes are TRBV19 and TRBJ1-1, with D maybe TRBD1 (5 bases). In germline, CDR1 is LNHDA, CDR2 SQIVND (reference sequence). This CDR3 is 13 amino acids long. Deletions cut 5 bases from V and 5 bases from J, with 12 bases between. This CDR3 reads CASSVGGGTEAFF. The CDR3 nucleotides are TGTGCCAGTAGTGTCGGGGGTGGGACTGAAGCTTTCTTT. Based on the CDR3 plus reference TRBV19 and TRBJ1-1, the full variable domain is DGGITQSPKYLFRKEGQNVTLSCEQNLNHDAMYWYRQDPGQGLRLIYYSQIVNDFQKGDIAEGYSVSREKKESFPLTVTSAQKNPTAFYLCASSVGGGTEAFFGQGTRLTVV.